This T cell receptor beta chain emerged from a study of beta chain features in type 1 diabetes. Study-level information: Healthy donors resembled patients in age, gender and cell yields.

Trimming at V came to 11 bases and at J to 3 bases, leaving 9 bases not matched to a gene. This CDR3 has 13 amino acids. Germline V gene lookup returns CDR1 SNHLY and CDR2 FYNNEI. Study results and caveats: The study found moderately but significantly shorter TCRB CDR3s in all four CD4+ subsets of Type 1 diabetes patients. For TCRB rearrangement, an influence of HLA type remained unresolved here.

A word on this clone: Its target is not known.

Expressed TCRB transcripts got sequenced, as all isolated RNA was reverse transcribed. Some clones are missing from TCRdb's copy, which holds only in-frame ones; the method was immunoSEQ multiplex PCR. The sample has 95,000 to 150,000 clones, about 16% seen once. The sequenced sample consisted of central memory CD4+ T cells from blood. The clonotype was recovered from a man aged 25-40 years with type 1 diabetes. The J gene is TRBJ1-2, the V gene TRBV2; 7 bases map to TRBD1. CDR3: CAGRATGDYGYTF. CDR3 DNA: TGTGCCGGACGCGCTACAGGGGACTATGGCTACACCTTC.